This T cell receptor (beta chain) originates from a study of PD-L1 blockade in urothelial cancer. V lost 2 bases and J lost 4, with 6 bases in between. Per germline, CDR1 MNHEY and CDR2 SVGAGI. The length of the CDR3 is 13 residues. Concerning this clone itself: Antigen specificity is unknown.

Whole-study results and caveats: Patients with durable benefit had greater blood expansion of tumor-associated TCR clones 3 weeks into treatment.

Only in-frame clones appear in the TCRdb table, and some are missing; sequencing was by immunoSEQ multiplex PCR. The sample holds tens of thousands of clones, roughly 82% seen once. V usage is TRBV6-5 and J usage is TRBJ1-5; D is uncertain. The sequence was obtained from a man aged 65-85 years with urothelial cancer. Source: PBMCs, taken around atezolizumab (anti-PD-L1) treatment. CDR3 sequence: CASSYARNQPQHF. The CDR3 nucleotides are TGTGCCAGCAGTTACGCGAGGAATCAGCCCCAGCATTTT.